This T cell receptor (beta chain) stems from a study of T and B cells in COVID-19 patients. The overall study: Of more than 19 active-infection patients, 12 were critically ill with mechanical ventilation or extracorporeal membrane oxygenation.

Blood genomic DNA input for TRB amplification was about 250-500 ng. Multiplex PCR with BIOMED2 TRB-A/B primer pools amplified TRB rearrangements. From the multiplex PCR reads, TCRdb called clonotypes with MiXCR, one entry per CDR3 protein. The sample contains 7,000 to 9,500 distinct CDR3 sequences, roughly 25% of which appear only once. The CDR3 is 16 residues long. V lost 3 bases to trimming and J lost 1 base, with 15 bases between them. V and J are TRBV12-3 or TRBV12-4 and TRBJ1-1; the D is unclear. The receptor was derived from a human donor who had recovered from COVID-19. Source material: blood. CDR3 DNA: TGTGCCAGCAGTTTCCTATCCGGGCAGCAGAACACTGAAGCTTTCTTT. This sequence encodes CASSFLSGQQNTEAFF.